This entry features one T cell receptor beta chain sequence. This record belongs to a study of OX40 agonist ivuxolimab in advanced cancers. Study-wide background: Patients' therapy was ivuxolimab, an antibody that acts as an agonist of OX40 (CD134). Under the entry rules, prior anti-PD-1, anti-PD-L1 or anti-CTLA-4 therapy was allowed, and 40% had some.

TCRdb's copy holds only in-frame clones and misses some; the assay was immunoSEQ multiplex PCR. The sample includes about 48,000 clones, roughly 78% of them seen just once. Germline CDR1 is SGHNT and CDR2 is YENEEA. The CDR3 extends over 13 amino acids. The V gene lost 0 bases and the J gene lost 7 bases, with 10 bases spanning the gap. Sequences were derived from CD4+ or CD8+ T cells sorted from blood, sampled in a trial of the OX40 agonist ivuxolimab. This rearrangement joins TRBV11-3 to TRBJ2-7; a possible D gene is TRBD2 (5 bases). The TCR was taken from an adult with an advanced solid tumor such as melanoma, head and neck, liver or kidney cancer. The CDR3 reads CASSLEATGEQYF. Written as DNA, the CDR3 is TGTGCCAGCAGCTTAGAGGCTACGGGGGAGCAGTACTTC.